Each of the 7 T cell receptor beta chains below was sequenced from the same sample in a study of T cells in localized non-small cell lung cancer. The repertoire was sequenced with immunoSEQ multiplex PCR; TCRdb's copy has only in-frame clones and lacks some. In the table there are about 5,000 clones, approximately 29% of which are singletons. The material was lung tumor tissue, obtained before any cancer treatment. The receptor source for this set is a male donor older than 55 with stage III lung adenocarcinoma.

V usage is TRBV10-2 and J usage is TRBJ1-3; no definite D call. V lost 2 bases, J lost 0 bases, and 8 bases lay in between. CDR1 is WSHSY and CDR2 is SAAADI in the germline V gene. The CDR3 extends over 15 amino acids. CDR3 region: CASSELPSSGNTIYF. DNA of the CDR3: TGCGCCAGCAGTGAGCTACCGAGCTCTGGAAACACCATATATTTT.

CDR3 in DNA: TGTGCCTGGAGTGTACCCGGGACAGGGGAGAGAAAACTGTTTTTT. Its translation is CAWSVPGTGERKLFF. The chain recombines TRBV30 with TRBJ1-4; 10 bases are shared with TRBD1. The CDR3 is 15 amino acids. Germline CDR1 reads GTSNPN; CDR2 reads SVGIG (reference sequence). V shed 0 bases, J shed 10 bases, and the junction held 8 bases outside the gene matches.

The rearrangement joins TRBV11-3 to TRBJ1-4; tentatively, D is TRBD1 (5 bases). The germline gives CDR1 SGHNT, CDR2 YENEEA. This CDR3 is 17 amino acids long. The germline V and J ends were trimmed by 5 bases and 8 bases, with 24 bases remaining between them. The CDR3 DNA reads TGTGCCAGCAGCCCGGGAGTGGTACAGGACGGCGGCGAAAAACTGTTTTTT. This gives the protein CASSPGVVQDGGEKLFF.

This clone was counted between two and nine times. The V call is TRBV9, the J call TRBJ2-2; 8 positions match TRBD2. The junction had 7 bases not matched to a gene; V was cut back by 5 bases and J by 4 bases. Germline V gene data show CDR1 as SGDLS and CDR2 as YYNGEE. This CDR3 spans 15 amino acids. CDR3 sequence: CASRRGRSSTGELFF. DNA for the CDR3: TGTGCCAGCAGACGCGGGAGGTCGAGCACCGGGGAGCTGTTTTTT. Drawing the rest from reference TRBV9 and TRBJ2-2, the complete variable domain is DSGVTQTPKHLITATGQRVTLRCSPRSGDLSVYWYQQSLDQGLQFLIQYYNGEERAKGNILERFSAQQFPDLHSELNLSSLELGDSALYFCASRRGRSSTGELFFGEGSRLTVL.

J is TRBJ1-2 and V is TRBV10-1; no firm D call. V dropped 5 bases and J dropped 3 bases, with 10 bases sitting between them. This CDR3 region has 13 residues. CDR1 is WNHNN, CDR2 SYGVQD, per germline (reference sequence). CDR3 region: CASSPGVYYGYTF. CDR3 nucleotide sequence: TGCGCCAGCAGTCCCGGGGTCTACTATGGCTACACCTTC.

V gene TRBV9 combines with J gene TRBJ1-5, with 7 positions matching TRBD1. Trimming cost V 5 bases and J 4 bases; bases outside gene matches: 9. Germline CDR1 reads SGDLS; CDR2 reads YYNGEE. The CDR3 runs 15 residues. Written as DNA, the CDR3 is TGTGCCAGCAGTACACAGGGGTCTGGAAATCAGCCCCAGCATTTT. This encodes CASSTQGSGNQPQHF. The entire variable domain, with the rest obtained from reference TRBV9 and TRBJ1-5, is as follows: DSGVTQTPKHLITATGQRVTLRCSPRSGDLSVYWYQQSLDQGLQFLIQYYNGEERAKGNILERFSAQQFPDLHSELNLSSLELGDSALYFCASSTQGSGNQPQHFGDGTRLSIL.

The chain combines TRBV18 with TRBJ1-2; D is ambiguous. The germline V gene has CDR1 KGHSH and CDR2 LQKENI. V shed 2 bases and J shed 4 bases, with 14 bases lying between them. CDR3 size: 15 residues. This chain's CDR3 is CASSPTPETPYGYTF. CDR3 DNA sequence: TGTGCCAGCTCACCAACGCCGGAGACACCCTATGGCTACACCTTC.